Presented here are 20 T cell receptor beta chains from one specimen sequenced in a study of blood T cell repertoires in COVID-19. Data came from immunoSEQ multiplex PCR; TCRdb stores just in-frame clones and leaves some out. The sample lists about 370,000 clones; approximately 89% were seen once. The material sequenced was peripheral blood. Receptors originate from a woman aged 30 to 39 with COVID-19, enrolled during active disease.

For the CDR3, the DNA is TGTGCCAGCAGCTTAAGCCGGTACGAGCAGTACTTC. Its translation is CASSLSRYEQYF. V gene TRBV7-9 combines with J gene TRBJ2-7, with D unclear. Trimming took off 2 bases at V and 4 bases at J, with 6 bases between the two ends. Germline-derived CDR1 and CDR2 are SEHNR and FQNEAQ (reference sequence). The CDR3 loop spans 12 amino acids.

This clone was seen at least ten times. The CDR3: CASSETKAPVRGWTEAFF. The CDR3 DNA sequence: TGTGCCAGCAGTGAAACCAAGGCCCCTGTAAGGGGTTGGACTGAAGCTTTCTTT. The chain has TRBV6-1 and TRBJ1-1, with D perhaps TRBD1 (5 bases). The CDR3 consists of 18 residues. Trimming took 2 bases from V and 5 from J, leaving 24 bases between them. Looked up from germline, CDR1 is MNHNS and CDR2 is SASEGT.

This clone was picked up one time. The chain couples TRBV6-6 to TRBJ1-3, with D unclear. The germline V and J ends were trimmed by 5 bases and 0 bases, with 8 bases remaining between them. Germline CDR1 MNHNY, CDR2 SVGAGI (reference sequence). The CDR3 sequence is 14 residues long. The CDR3 region is CASSPDSSGNTIYF. CDR3 sequence (DNA): TGTGCCAGCAGTCCCGATAGCTCTGGAAACACCATATATTTT.

The chain has TRBV19 and TRBJ2-1; perhaps TRBD2 as D (6 bases). Germline values: CDR1 LNHDA, CDR2 SQIVND (reference sequence). V shed 3 bases and J shed 9 bases, with 12 bases lying between them. There are 13 residues in the CDR3. CDR3 in DNA: TGTGCCAGTAGTATGGGAGGAGGCGGTGAGCAGTTCTTC. This encodes CASSMGGGGEQFF.

The chain combines TRBV30 with TRBJ2-3; 9 bases map to TRBD2. V was pared by 3 bases and J by 5 bases, with 12 bases of the junction left unmatched. Germline loops: CDR1 GTSNPN, CDR2 SVGIG (reference sequence). The CDR3 is 16 residues long. The CDR3 DNA reads as TGTGCCTGGAGGCATACCTTAGCGGGAGTTGTAGATACGCAGTATTTT. Its translation: CAWRHTLAGVVDTQYF.

The rearrangement joins TRBV5-1 to TRBJ2-5; D perhaps matches TRBD2 (5 bases). The V and J ends lost 4 bases and 5 bases respectively, with 15 bases between them. CDR3 length: 14 amino acids. The germline gives CDR1 SGHRS, CDR2 YFSETQ. The CDR3 coding sequence is TGCGCCAGCAGCCCGGGCCCGGGGTGGGAGACCCAGTACTTC. It codes for CASSPGPGWETQYF.

This clone was picked up a small number of times. The chain joins TRBV4-1 to TRBJ2-7; 10 positions match TRBD1. This CDR3 contains 15 residues. The V segment lost 2 bases and the J segment 3 bases; nucleotides outside the gene matches: 4. Germline CDR1 is MGHRA and CDR2 is YSYEKL. DNA for the CDR3: TGCGCCAGCAGCCAACCGGGACAGGGGATCTACGAGCAGTACTTC. It translates to CASSQPGQGIYEQYF.

This clone appeared a few times. The chain uses TRBV28 and TRBJ1-2, with D possibly TRBD1 on 5 matching bases. V shed 7 bases and J shed 3 bases, with 15 bases lying between them. Germline V CDR1 and CDR2: MDHEN, SYDVKM. This CDR3 comprises 14 residues. In nucleotides, the CDR3 is TGTGCCAGCACCCCAGGGCAGGGATACTATGGCTACACCTTC. This codes for CASTPGQGYYGYTF.

The V call is TRBV5-1, the J call TRBJ1-4; the match to TRBD1 covers 8 bases. The CDR3 contains 15 residues. V trimming: 4 bases; J trimming: 5 bases; junction bases outside the gene matches: 7. Germline V gives CDR1 SGHRS, CDR2 YFSETQ. The CDR3 is CASSRQGATNEKLFF. The CDR3, as DNA: TGCGCCAGCAGCAGGCAGGGGGCTACGAATGAAAAACTGTTTTTT.

V gene TRBV1 combines with J gene TRBJ2-7; whether TRBD1, the table's D call, matches the DNA was not checked. TRBV1 corresponds to a pseudogene. This CDR3 is 12 amino acids long. In DNA, the CDR3 is TGCACCAGCAGCCAAGATCCAGGCGAGCAGTACTTC. Its translation is CTSSQDPGEQYF.

CDR3 bases: TGTGCCAGCAGCTTGGGACAGGGGGCAACTAATGAAAAACTGTTTTTT. As protein: CASSLGQGATNEKLFF. The rearrangement joins TRBV5-4 to TRBJ1-4; 9 bases align to TRBD1. The CDR3 runs to 16 residues. With V trimmed by 0 bases and J by 0 bases, 0 bases remained unmatched. Germline V gives CDR1 SGHNT, CDR2 YYREEE (reference sequence).

The genes are TRBV3-1 (or the pseudogene TRBV3-2) and TRBJ2-5, with 11 bases that match TRBD2. The trim removed 4 bases at V and 0 bases at J, leaving 1 base unmatched. Germline CDR1 is LGHDT and CDR2 is YNNKEL (reference sequence). The CDR3 loop spans 15 amino acids. The CDR3 nucleotides are TGTGCCAGCAGCCCGACTAGCGGGAACCAAGAGACCCAGTACTTC. It translates to CASSPTSGNQETQYF.

The V and J genes are TRBV18 and TRBJ1-1; tentative D call: TRBD1 (5 bases). The CDR3 has 16 amino acids. CDR1 KGHSH and CDR2 LQKENI come from the germline V gene. V lost 2 bases and J 6 bases, leaving 19 bases between the germline ends. In DNA form, the CDR3 reads TGTGCCAGCTCACCAAAATTTGGGGGGAGTACTCCTGAAGCTTTCTTT. The encoded protein is CASSPKFGGSTPEAFF.

This rearrangement joins TRBV29-1 to TRBJ2-3; D is uncertain. Trimming took off 7 bases at V and 4 bases at J, with 15 bases between the two ends. From germline, CDR1 is SQVTM and CDR2 ANQGSEA. The CDR3 runs to 13 residues. CDR3 bases: TGCAGCGCTAACCCTGCGGCCGCAGATACGCAGTATTTT. It specifies CSANPAAADTQYF.

The rearrangement uses TRBV6-5 and TRBJ2-7; maybe TRBD1 (6 bases). V was shortened by 2 bases and J by 6 bases, with 14 bases between the two germline ends. Germline V gene sequence: CDR1 MNHEY, CDR2 SVGAGI. The CDR3 runs 14 residues. The CDR3 DNA follows: TGTGCCAGCAGTTACAGTGTCCAGGGGCCCGAGCAGTACTTC. The encoded protein is CASSYSVQGPEQYF.

This clone was counted ten times or more. V and J are TRBV5-1 and TRBJ1-1, with D perhaps TRBD1 (5 bases). The germline V gene has CDR1 SGHRS and CDR2 YFSETQ. The CDR3 spans 15 residues. Deletions cut 4 bases from V and 3 bases from J, with 16 bases between. Written as DNA, the CDR3 is TGCGCCAGCAGCGAAGGGACCGGGAGGGACACTGAAGCTTTCTTT. It is translated as CASSEGTGRDTEAFF.

The V and J genes are TRBV5-6 and TRBJ2-7, with TRBD1 matching over 8 bases. Germline trimming cut 3 bases from V and 1 base from J; bases unmatched to any gene: 3. The germline V gene encodes CDR1 SGHDT and CDR2 YYEEEE. The CDR3 consists of 14 residues. The CDR3 nucleotides are TGTGCCAGCAGCTCGACAGGGGAGTCCTACGAGCAGTACTTC. Translating gives CASSSTGESYEQYF.

This clone was picked up a small number of times. The chain has TRBV21-1 and TRBJ2-7; the D call in the table, TRBD1, was not verified against the DNA. TRBV21-1 is classified as a pseudogene. The CDR3 covers 14 residues. CDR3 nucleotides: TGTGCCAGCAGCCCGACAGGGGACCCCTACGAGCAGTACTTC. Translation gives CASSPTGDPYEQYF.

CDR3 protein: CASRGGTGIDEQYF. The CDR3 nucleotides read TGTGCCAGCAGGGGTGGGACAGGGATCGACGAGCAGTACTTC. The genes are TRBV28 and TRBJ2-7; 9 positions match TRBD1. The CDR3 contains 14 residues. Trimming removed 6 bases from V and 5 bases from J; junction bases left unmatched: 8. The germline V gene encodes CDR1 MDHEN and CDR2 SYDVKM.

The genes are TRBV19 and TRBJ2-1; 7 bases line up with TRBD2. Looked up from germline, CDR1 is LNHDA and CDR2 is SQIVND (reference sequence). Germline trimming cut 4 bases from V and 0 bases from J; bases unmatched to any gene: 6. The CDR3 is made up of 16 amino acids. In DNA, the CDR3 is TGTGCCAGTAGTACCTCAGCGGGGAGCTCCTACAATGAGCAGTTCTTC. It yields the protein CASSTSAGSSYNEQFF.